The clone carrying this T cell receptor (beta chain) was seen many times. Its antigen is currently unknown. Coverage ceases 3 residues before the CDR3 finishes, and the germline J gene fills in the end. The germline V gene encodes CDR1 SGDLS and CDR2 YYNGEE. The CDR3 is made up of 15 amino acids. The source of the sample is a study of T cell clonality in common variable immunodeficiency. Study-wide findings and caveats: The cause of increased CVID clonality remains unclear without subpopulation sequencing. CVID subjects had higher TCRbeta clonality than healthy controls, most marked in about a third. Common variable immunodeficiency TCR beta sequences reportedly had fewer deletions and N-nucleotide insertions.

Libraries were prepared by immunoSEQ multiplex PCR; TCRdb keeps only in-frame clonotypes and omits some of them. The sample was found to contain about 28,000 clones, and every one recurs. Material: peripheral blood mononuclear cells. The TCR originated in a human donor with common variable immunodeficiency. V and J are TRBV9 and TRBJ1-2; 7 bases map to TRBD1. Partial CDR3 DNA: TGTGCCAGCAGCCCCCACCTCACAGGGGAAGGGGGC. This sequence encodes CASSPHLTGEGG. The entire CDR3 protein is CASSPHLTGEGGYTF.